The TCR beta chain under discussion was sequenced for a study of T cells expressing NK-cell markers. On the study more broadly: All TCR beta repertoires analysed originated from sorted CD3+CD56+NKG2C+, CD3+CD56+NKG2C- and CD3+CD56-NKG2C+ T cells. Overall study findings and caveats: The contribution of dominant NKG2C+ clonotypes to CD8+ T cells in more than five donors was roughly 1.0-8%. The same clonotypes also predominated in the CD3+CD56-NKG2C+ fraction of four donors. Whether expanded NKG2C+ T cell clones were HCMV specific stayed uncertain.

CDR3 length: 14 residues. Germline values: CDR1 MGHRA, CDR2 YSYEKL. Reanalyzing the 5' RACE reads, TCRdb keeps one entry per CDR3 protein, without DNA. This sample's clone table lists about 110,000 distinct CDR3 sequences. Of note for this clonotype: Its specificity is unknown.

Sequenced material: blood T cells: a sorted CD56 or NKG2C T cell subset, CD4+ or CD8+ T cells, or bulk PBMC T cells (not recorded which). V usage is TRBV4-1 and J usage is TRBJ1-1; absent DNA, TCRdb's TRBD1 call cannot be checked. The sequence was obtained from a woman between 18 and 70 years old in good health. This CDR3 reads CASTPGGLNTEAFF.